The rows below give T cell receptor beta chains drawn from one sample of a study of beta chain features in type 1 diabetes. Assay: immunoSEQ multiplex PCR; the TCRdb copy retains only in-frame clones and omits some. Of about 260,000 clones in the sample, roughly 22% are singletons; the top ten hold 0.028%. The sample was naive CD4+ T cells from blood. Receptors were obtained from a woman in her thirties or forties with type 1 diabetes. The CDR3 runs from the conserved cysteine through the conserved F or W. The D gene is left open where the match is weak. Not all rows give a size; the values are once, few, many and, for expanded clones, a class.

j_call d_call v_call clone_size cdr3_nt cdr3_aa
TRBJ1-2 . TRBV30 few TGTGCCTCCGAGACAGGCTATGGCTACACCTTC CASETGYGYTF
TRBJ2-1 TRBD2 TRBV7-3 . TGTGCCAGCAGCCTCGCCCCGACTAGCGGGAGGGCCGGTGAGCAGTTCTTC CASSLAPTSGRAGEQFF
TRBJ1-4 . TRBV4-1 . TGCGCCAGCAGCATTCTTCGACATGTTAATGAAAAACTGTTTTTT CASSILRHVNEKLFF
TRBJ1-5 . TRBV6-5 . TGTGCCAGCAGTTACGGGGGGGCGGGCAATCAGCCCCAGCATTTT CASSYGGAGNQPQHF
TRBJ2-1 TRBD2 TRBV10-3 . TGTGCCATCAGCCAACTAGCGGACTCCTACAATGAGCAGTTCTTC CAISQLADSYNEQFF
TRBJ1-2 . TRBV9 . TGTGCCAGCACCCCGCGGGGGGCAGGTGGCTACACCTTC CASTPRGAGGYTF
TRBJ1-1 . TRBV25-1 . TGTGCCACCTCAGAGAGAGGTACTGAAGCTTTCTTT CATSERGTEAFF
TRBJ1-2 TRBD1 TRBV15 . TGTGCCACCAGCAGAGACAGGACAGGGAACTATGGCTACACCTTC CATSRDRTGNYGYTF
TRBJ2-3 . TRBV29-1 few TGCAGCGTTCTTCGGGGGGCCGATACGCAGTATTTT CSVLRGADTQYF
TRBJ2-1 . TRBV7-2 few TGTGCCAGCAGCCCCTTCGGACTGGCAGCCTACAATGAGCAGTTCTTC CASSPFGLAAYNEQFF
TRBJ1-1 . TRBV4-3 few TGCGCCAGCAGCCAAGAACCCGGCCTGGGGAGAGGCACTGAAGCTTTCTTT CASSQEPGLGRGTEAFF
TRBJ1-1 . TRBV5-1 . TGCGCCAGCAGCTTGCAAGCGGAGAACACTGAAGCTTTCTTT CASSLQAENTEAFF
TRBJ1-2 TRBD1 TRBV18 few TGTGCCAGCTCACCTTGGACAGGGGAAGGTGGCTACACCTTC CASSPWTGEGGYTF
TRBJ2-1 . TRBV5-5 few TGTGCCAGCAGCTTGAGGACAACTCTTGAGGATGAGCAGTTCTTC CASSLRTTLEDEQFF
TRBJ2-3 . TRBV18 few TGTGCCAGCTCACCCGGTCGGTATACAGATACGCAGTATTTT CASSPGRYTDTQYF
TRBJ2-1 TRBD2 TRBV25-1 . TGTGCCAGCACGACTAGCGGGGTGTCGAGCGATGAGCAGTTCTTC CASTTSGVSSDEQFF
TRBJ1-1 . TRBV18 few TGTGCCAGCTTCACCGAGTGGAACACTGAAGCTTTCTTT CASFTEWNTEAFF
TRBJ1-2 . TRBV7-6 . TGTGCCAGCAGCTACAGGGTATCGGGCTACACCTTC CASSYRVSGYTF
TRBJ1-1 TRBD1 TRBV6-5 once TGTGCCAGCAGTGCCGGACAGGGCGTTGAAGCTTTCTTT CASSAGQGVEAFF
TRBJ2-1 . TRBV30 . TGTGCCTGGAGTGTACGGAGGACTTCTCGCTCCTACAATGAGCAGTTCTTC CAWSVRRTSRSYNEQFF
TRBJ2-7 . TRBV18 . TGTGCCAGCTCACCACCTGGCAGGCCGACCTACGAGCAGTACTTC CASSPPGRPTYEQYF
TRBJ1-2 . TRBV7-9 few TGTGCCAGCAGCTTACAGCGTACCGATGGCTACACCTTC CASSLQRTDGYTF
TRBJ2-1 TRBD1 TRBV2 . TGTGCCTCGGGACAGGGGGAACATGAGCAGTTCTTC CASGQGEHEQFF
TRBJ2-5 . TRBV5-6 . TGTGCCAGCAGCTTGCTTAGCGCGGTATACCAAGAGACCCAGTACTTC CASSLLSAVYQETQYF
TRBJ1-5 . TRBV29-1 . TGCAGCGTTGGCGGTGAGAATCAGCCCCAGCATTTT CSVGGENQPQHF
TRBJ2-3 TRBD2 TRBV4-3 . TGCGCCAGCAGCCAAGGGACTAGCGGGGCCGATACGCAGTATTTT CASSQGTSGADTQYF
TRBJ2-5 . TRBV5-1 . TGCGCCAGCGGGGGCGAAGAGACCCAGTACTTC CASGGEETQYF
TRBJ2-1 TRBD1 TRBV7-2 . TGTGCCAGCAGCTTAGGGACAGGGGCCAATGAGCAGTTCTTC CASSLGTGANEQFF
TRBJ2-5 . TRBV5-1 . TGCGCCAGCAGCATCGAAGAGACCCAGTACTTC CASSIEETQYF
TRBJ2-7 TRBD1 TRBV5-1 . TGCGCCAGCAGCCCGGTTGGGACAGGTTCATCCTACGAGCAGTACTTC CASSPVGTGSSYEQYF
TRBJ1-5 . TRBV4-1 . TGCGCCAGCAGCCAAGATCCGGGGATTAGCAATCAGCCCCAGCATTTT CASSQDPGISNQPQHF
TRBJ2-7 TRBD1 TRBV7-2 . TGTGCCAGCAGCTTAAGGGACAGGGGCACCTACGAGCAGTACTTC CASSLRDRGTYEQYF